These T cell receptor beta chains were read from a single sample in a study of control samples from healthy donors and cancer patients. The method was immunoSEQ multiplex PCR; TCRdb's version includes in-frame clones alone and lacks a portion of them. This repertoire shows 70,000 to 90,000 clones, around 94% found once; its top ten account for around 5%. Sequencing was done on a sample of blood. The receptors stem from a woman aged 18-35 years in good health. The CDR3 runs from the conserved cysteine through the conserved F or W. Each record gives: V gene, D gene, clone size, CDR3 protein. A D gene is named only where the DNA matches it firmly. Clone size is shown for a subset of rows, as once, few, many or a class of expanded clone.

TRBV27 | - | - | CASSPKQGPSGELFF
TRBV7-2 | TRBD2 | - | CASSLSLAGGGLGDTQYF
TRBV24-1 | TRBD1 | - | CATSATGGLDTQYF
TRBV7-9 | - | - | CASSLTIGTEAFF
TRBV20-1 | - | - | CSASWPTWNTGELFF
TRBV5-1 | - | - | CASSHGPRNEQFF
TRBV5-1 | TRBD1 | - | CASSSHRTGQDYNEQFF
TRBV5-1 | - | - | CASSLESGYNEQFF
TRBV3-1/TRBV3-2 | - | - | CASSQGIGGGTDTQYF
TRBV7-8 | - | - | CASSLQEPYRPNTGELFF
TRBV28 | - | - | CASSLTSKYYEKLFF
TRBV5-1 | - | - | CASSFGEKLFF
TRBV28 | - | - | CASSHSGGQSYEQYF
TRBV28 | - | - | CASTPTWGWQPQHF
TRBV10-3 | - | - | CAISESREGNTEAFF
TRBV5-1 | - | - | CASSQGAVTSSYNEQFF
TRBV11-1 | TRBD1 | - | CASSSTGTGGYNEQFF
TRBV7-2 | - | - | CASSLHTGYLQPQHF
TRBV5-6 | - | - | CASSLGGSQPQHF
TRBV10-2 | - | once | CASSAGGPTGELFF
TRBV10-3 | - | - | CATATEISNQPQHF
TRBV7-7 | - | - | CASSLSGVGLETQYF
TRBV28 | TRBD1 | - | CASSYRGPETQYF
TRBV12-3/TRBV12-4 | - | - | CASSLGGNYGYTF
TRBV28 | - | - | CASSPHRGRVGPIMNTEAFF
TRBV5-4 | - | once | CASSLWGDSYEQYF
TRBV19 | TRBD1 | few | CASSMTGGWTEAFF
TRBV7-8 | TRBD1 | - | CASSELSGTGVGYTF
TRBV7-2 | TRBD1 | once | CASSRTGRVVTNEKLFF
TRBV19 | - | - | CATAAMGLEETQYF
TRBV7-9 | TRBD2 | - | CASSLLAGGAYEQYF
TRBV2 | - | - | CAINTRGLTYEQYF
TRBV5-4 | TRBD1 | once | CASTNDREASYGYTF
TRBV4-2 | TRBD2 | - | CASSQEGEAGVGGNEQFF
TRBV19 | - | - | CASSIAPGIYGYTF
TRBV5-1 | - | - | CASSLALGGTNYEQYF
TRBV19 | - | - | CASSRRDTGEAFF
TRBV28 | TRBD2 | - | CASSQPGLASDGELFF
TRBV4-2 | TRBD2 | - | CASSDRGGAKNIQYF
TRBV5-1 | - | - | CASSPTPGANQPQHF
TRBV29-1 | TRBD2 | - | CSTYSGLRVNEQFF
TRBV6-9 | - | - | CASSFFGRPNTEAFF
TRBV5-5 | - | - | CASSSGGGGNTIYF
TRBV6-2/TRBV6-3 | TRBD2 | - | CASSYWASGGTQETQYF
TRBV10-3 | TRBD1 | - | CAISGTGVFPNQDTQYF
TRBV9 | - | once | CASSVGVGNQPQHF
TRBV18 | - | - | CASSLPQQYEQYF
TRBV28 | - | - | CASSVVGLATEAFF
TRBV10-3 | - | - | CAISESGGHSMTSGNTIYF
TRBV24-1 | - | - | CATSDLIRKALNYEQYF
TRBV27 | TRBD2 | - | CASSQTSGGYNEQFF
TRBV7-2 | - | - | CASSYRSGYTDTQYF
TRBV7-9 | TRBD2 | - | CASSHRTSGDLGNEQFF
TRBV7-9 | - | - | CASSFMNPGEQYF
TRBV28 | TRBD1 | - | CASSLVGAGQQGVGYTF